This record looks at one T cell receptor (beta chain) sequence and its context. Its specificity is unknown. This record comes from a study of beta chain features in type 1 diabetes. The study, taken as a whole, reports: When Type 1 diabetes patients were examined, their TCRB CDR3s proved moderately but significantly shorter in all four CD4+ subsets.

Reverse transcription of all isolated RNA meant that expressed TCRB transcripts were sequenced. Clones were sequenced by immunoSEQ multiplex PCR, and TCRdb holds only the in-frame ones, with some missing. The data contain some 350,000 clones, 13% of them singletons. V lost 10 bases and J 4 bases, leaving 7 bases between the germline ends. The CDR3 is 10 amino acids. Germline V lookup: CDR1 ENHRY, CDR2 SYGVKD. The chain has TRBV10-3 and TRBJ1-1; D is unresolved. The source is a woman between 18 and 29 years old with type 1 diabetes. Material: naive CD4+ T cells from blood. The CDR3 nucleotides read TGTGCCACCCGGAGCACTGAAGCTTTCTTT. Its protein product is CATRSTEAFF.